A selection of T cell receptor beta chains follows, all from one sample in a study of CD4 T cells in relation to SARS-CoV-2 and coronaviruses. Here immunoSEQ multiplex PCR was the method, and the copy in TCRdb shows in-frame clones only, minus some. The sample has some 60,000 clones; about 92% are singletons. Material: naive CD4+ T cells from PBMCs. These receptors originate from an adult with COVID-19. Each CDR3 is given with its conserved first and last residue. The D gene is left open where the match is weak. Not all rows give a size; the values are once, few, many and, for expanded clones, a class.

clone_size d_call j_call v_call cdr3_aa cdr3_nt
. TRBD1 TRBJ1-5 TRBV15 CATSRQGDQPQHF TGTGCCACCAGCCGACAGGGGGATCAGCCCCAGCATTTT
. . TRBJ1-2 TRBV5-1 CASRSEGRGNYGYTF TGCGCCAGCAGATCCGAGGGCCGGGGGAACTATGGCTACACCTTC
. . TRBJ2-1 TRBV28 CASSYGTGFLAGSSGGAHNEQFF TGTGCCAGCAGTTATGGGACAGGGTTTCTGGCAGGTTCTAGCGGGGGTGCCCACAATGAGCAGTTCTTC
. TRBD1 TRBJ2-7 TRBV7-3 CASSFSGQGGHEQYF TGTGCCAGCAGCTTTTCGGGACAGGGGGGGCACGAGCAGTACTTC
. TRBD1 TRBJ2-7 TRBV19 CASSIEGGQGPYEQYF TGTGCCAGTAGTATAGAGGGAGGACAGGGCCCCTACGAGCAGTACTTC
. TRBD2 TRBJ2-3 TRBV28 CASQRDRTDTQYF TGTGCCAGCCAGCGGGACCGCACAGATACGCAGTATTTT
. TRBD1 TRBJ1-1 TRBV28 CASGDRGPNTEAFF TGTGCCAGCGGAGACAGGGGGCCGAACACTGAAGCTTTCTTT
. TRBD2 TRBJ2-1 TRBV11-2 CASSPGLAGFNEQFF TGTGCCAGCAGCCCAGGACTAGCGGGATTTAATGAGCAGTTCTTC
. . TRBJ2-5 TRBV18 CASSPQETQYF TGTGCCAGCTCACCCCAAGAGACCCAGTACTTC
. . TRBJ2-1 TRBV5-8 CASSARGRVSEQFF TGTGCCAGCAGCGCACGGGGAAGGGTGAGTGAGCAGTTCTTC
. . TRBJ1-5 TRBV30 CAWSGQRNQPQHF TGTGCCTGGAGCGGACAGCGCAATCAGCCCCAGCATTTT
. TRBD2 TRBJ2-5 TRBV2 CASSRLAGGQSLGQETQYF TGTGCCAGCAGCCGACTAGCGGGAGGGCAATCTTTGGGTCAAGAGACCCAGTACTTC
few . TRBJ1-2 TRBV28 CASSHRDAKLYNYGYTF TGTGCCAGCAGTCACCGGGACGCCAAGTTATATAACTATGGCTACACCTTC
. TRBD2 TRBJ2-1 TRBV30 CAWRSGGRGYEQFF TGTGCCTGGAGAAGCGGGGGCCGGGGGTATGAGCAGTTCTTC
. . TRBJ2-5 TRBV24-1 CATSDGSKETQYF TGTGCCACCAGTGATGGGAGTAAAGAGACCCAGTACTTC
. TRBD2 TRBJ2-3 TRBV4-2 CASSQNGLAGHLGPDTQYF TGTGCCAGCAGCCAAAATGGACTAGCGGGACATCTGGGCCCAGATACGCAGTATTTT
. TRBD1 TRBJ2-1 TRBV20-1 CSASYPDRGLYNEQFF TGCAGTGCTAGTTACCCGGACAGGGGGCTTTACAATGAGCAGTTCTTC
once TRBD2 TRBJ2-3 TRBV9 CASSERGGLARDTQYF TGTGCCAGCAGCGAGAGGGGGGGACTAGCCCGAGATACGCAGTATTTT
. . TRBJ1-2 TRBV28 CASRAGVGGNYGYTF TGTGCCAGCAGGGCGGGTGTGGGAGGGAACTATGGCTACACCTTC
. . TRBJ1-5 TRBV30 CAWSFHGDQPQHF TGTGCCTGGAGTTTCCACGGCGATCAGCCCCAGCATTTT
. . TRBJ2-1 TRBV28 CASSLLGGYNEQFF TGTGCCAGCAGTTTATTGGGGGGCTACAATGAGCAGTTCTTC
. . TRBJ2-3 TRBV7-2 CASSLSPPDTQYF TGTGCCAGCAGCTTAAGTCCCCCAGATACGCAGTATTTT
. . TRBJ1-2 TRBV19 CASSISGRHGYTF TGTGCCAGTAGTATTTCTGGGCGACATGGCTACACCTTC
. . TRBJ1-1 TRBV6-2/TRBV6-3 CASSPQYTEAFF TGTGCCAGCAGTCCCCAGTACACTGAAGCTTTCTTT
. . TRBJ1-1 TRBV3-1/TRBV3-2 CASSSLSSARAFF TGTGCCAGCAGCTCCCTTTCGTCCGCTCGGGCTTTCTTT
. TRBD1 TRBJ2-7 TRBV4-2 CASSPRQGSHEQYF TGTGCCAGCAGCCCCCGACAGGGGTCCCACGAGCAGTACTTC
. . TRBJ2-5 TRBV28 CASSLSLLEGPKYQETQYF TGTGCCAGCAGTTTGTCCCTATTGGAGGGCCCCAAATATCAAGAGACCCAGTACTTC
. . TRBJ2-3 TRBV2 CASRGSLGKDTQYF TGTGCCAGCAGAGGGAGTTTGGGCAAAGATACGCAGTATTTT
. TRBD2 TRBJ2-1 TRBV15 CATSRGISGRNNEQFF TGTGCCACCAGCAGAGGAATTAGCGGGAGGAACAATGAGCAGTTCTTC
. . TRBJ2-6 TRBV4-1 CASSPPGQRSGANVLTF TGCGCCAGCAGCCCACCGGGGCAGCGCTCTGGGGCCAACGTCCTGACTTTC
. TRBD1 TRBJ2-6 TRBV9 CASSPRDRSSGANVLTF TGTGCCAGCAGCCCTCGGGACAGAAGCTCTGGGGCCAACGTCCTGACTTTC
. TRBD2 TRBJ2-3 TRBV4-2 CASSQTGTSGLTDTQYF TGTGCCAGCAGCCAGACCGGGACTAGCGGCCTCACAGATACGCAGTATTTT
. . TRBJ2-2 TRBV29-1 CSVRPESNTGELFF TGCAGCGTGAGGCCAGAATCGAACACCGGGGAGCTGTTTTTT
. TRBD1 TRBJ1-5 TRBV7-2 CASSLMAGGTGVKPQHF TGTGCCAGCAGCTTAATGGCGGGCGGGACAGGGGTAAAGCCCCAGCATTTT
. . TRBJ2-1 TRBV28 CASIPTFGSGKYNEQFF TGTGCCAGCATCCCCACCTTTGGGAGCGGAAAATACAATGAGCAGTTCTTC
. . TRBJ2-7 TRBV7-2 CASSFERNYEQYF TGTGCCAGCAGCTTCGAGAGAAACTACGAGCAGTACTTC
. TRBD1 TRBJ2-1 TRBV5-1 CASSLEGQGGYNEQFF TGCGCCAGCAGCTTGGAGGGACAGGGAGGTTACAATGAGCAGTTCTTC
. . TRBJ2-2 TRBV2 CASSRANTGELFF TGTGCCAGCTCCAGGGCGAACACCGGGGAGCTGTTTTTT
. . TRBJ2-5 TRBV3-1/TRBV3-2 CASSHWKRAQETQYF TGTGCCAGCAGCCATTGGAAGCGGGCCCAAGAGACCCAGTACTTC
. . TRBJ2-2 TRBV11-2 CASSLIIRTNTGELFF TGTGCCAGCAGCTTAATAATACGGACGAACACCGGGGAGCTGTTTTTT
once TRBD1 TRBJ2-7 TRBV6-2/TRBV6-3 CASSYTGTGIYEQYF TGTGCCAGCAGTTATACCGGGACAGGGATCTACGAGCAGTACTTC
. . TRBJ2-1 TRBV7-2 CASSLGRNNEQFF TGTGCCAGCAGCTTAGGACGGAACAATGAGCAGTTCTTC
few TRBD1 TRBJ1-2 TRBV6-6 CASRSWTGPLFYGYTF TGTGCCAGCAGGTCCTGGACAGGGCCTTTGTTCTATGGCTACACCTTC
. . TRBJ1-3 TRBV4-1 CASSPQKTRLSGNTIYF TGCGCCAGCAGCCCTCAAAAGACGAGGCTCTCTGGAAACACCATATATTTT
. . TRBJ2-1 TRBV5-1 CASSISRGNEQFF TGCGCCAGCAGCATTAGCAGAGGCAATGAGCAGTTCTTC
. . TRBJ1-2 TRBV3-1/TRBV3-2 CASSQDLAGPYGYTF TGTGCCAGCAGCCAAGATCTTGCGGGACCCTATGGCTACACCTTC
. . TRBJ2-1 TRBV7-9 CASSLGANTGNEQFF TGTGCCAGCAGCTTGGGTGCCAACACTGGCAATGAGCAGTTCTTC
. . TRBJ2-1 TRBV4-1 CASSRRGRHLNEQFF TGCGCCAGCAGCCGGAGGGGGAGGCATCTCAATGAGCAGTTCTTC
. . TRBJ2-1 TRBV29-1 CSAGLYNEQFF TGCAGCGCCGGACTTTACAATGAGCAGTTCTTC
. . TRBJ2-7 TRBV29-1 CSPNCPGADQSYEQYF TGCAGCCCGAATTGTCCGGGGGCTGACCAGAGCTACGAGCAGTACTTC
once TRBD2 TRBJ2-7 TRBV5-1 CASSLGGLAGVVEQYF TGCGCCAGCAGCTTGGGTGGACTAGCGGGAGTAGTCGAGCAGTACTTC
. . TRBJ2-4 TRBV2 CASSVGQGGQYF TGTGCCAGCAGTGTAGGGCAGGGCGGTCAGTACTTC
. TRBD1 TRBJ1-5 TRBV4-3 CASSQEQGNQPQHF TGCGCCAGCAGCCAAGAACAGGGGAATCAGCCCCAGCATTTT
. . TRBJ2-1 TRBV28 CASRPDPRGLPHNEQFF TGTGCCAGCCGACCGGACCCCCGGGGACTTCCCCACAATGAGCAGTTCTTC
. . TRBJ2-5 TRBV3-1/TRBV3-2 CASSQGAGGTLKIGQETQYF TGTGCCAGCAGCCAAGGGGCTGGCGGGACTCTAAAAATAGGGCAAGAGACCCAGTACTTC
. . TRBJ1-6 TRBV18 CASSPDGTSPDRLHF TGTGCCAGCTCACCCGATGGGACATCCCCCGACCGCCTCCACTTT
. . TRBJ1-1 TRBV9 CASSVATGGTEAFF TGTGCCAGCAGCGTAGCTACAGGAGGCACTGAAGCTTTCTTT
. . TRBJ2-1 TRBV9 CASSADGRNEQFF TGTGCCAGCAGCGCCGACGGCAGGAATGAGCAGTTCTTC
. . TRBJ1-6 TRBV5-1 CASSSQSASYNSPLHF TGCGCCAGCAGCTCACAATCGGCGTCGTATAATTCACCCCTCCACTTT
once . TRBJ1-1 TRBV2 CASSQALTEAFF TGTGCCAGCAGCCAGGCTCTCACTGAAGCTTTCTTT